This T cell receptor beta chain was documented in a study of blood T cells in healthy people across ages. Study-level points and caveats: TCR beta diversity per million T cells fell roughly linearly with age. Changes seen in expanded clonotypes were possibly confounded by donor CMV status left unknown.

A sample-barcoded 5' primer and a J-beta primer mix were used in a second PCR of about 7 to 11 cycles. TCRdb reprocessed the 5' RACE reads via MiXCR and lists one record per CDR3 protein. The table includes around 710,000 distinct CDR3 sequences, 43% detected once. CDR3 size: 15 residues. Germline loops: CDR1 ENHRY, CDR2 SYGVKD. V was clipped by 4 bases and J by 7 bases; unmatched bases: 7. On this clonotype itself: Its target is unknown.

The specimen sequenced was blood. The gene calls are TRBV10-3 and TRBJ2-1; 10 bases agree with TRBD1. The receptor was derived from an older woman in good health. CDR3 in DNA: TGTGCCATCAGTGCCACGGGACAGGGGAATAATGAGCAGTTCTTC. It translates to CAISATGQGNNEQFF.